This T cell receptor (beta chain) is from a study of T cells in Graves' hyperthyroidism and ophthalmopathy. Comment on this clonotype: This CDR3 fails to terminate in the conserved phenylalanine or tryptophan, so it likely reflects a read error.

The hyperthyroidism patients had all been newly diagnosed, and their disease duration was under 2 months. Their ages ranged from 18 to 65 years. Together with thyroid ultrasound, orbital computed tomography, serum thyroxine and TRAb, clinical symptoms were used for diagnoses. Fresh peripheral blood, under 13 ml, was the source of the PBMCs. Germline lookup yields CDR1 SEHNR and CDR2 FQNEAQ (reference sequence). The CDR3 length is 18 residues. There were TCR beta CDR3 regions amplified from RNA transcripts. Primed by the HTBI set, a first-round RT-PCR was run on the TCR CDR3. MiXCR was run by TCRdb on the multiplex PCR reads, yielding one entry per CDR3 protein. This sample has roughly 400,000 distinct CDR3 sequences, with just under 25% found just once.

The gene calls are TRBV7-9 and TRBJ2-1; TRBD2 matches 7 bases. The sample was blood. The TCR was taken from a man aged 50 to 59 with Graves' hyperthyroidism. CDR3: CASSFLADHFPAYNEQFL. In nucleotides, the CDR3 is TGCGCCAGCAGCTTTCTAGCGGACCATTTTCCTGCCTACAATGAGCAGTTCCTC.